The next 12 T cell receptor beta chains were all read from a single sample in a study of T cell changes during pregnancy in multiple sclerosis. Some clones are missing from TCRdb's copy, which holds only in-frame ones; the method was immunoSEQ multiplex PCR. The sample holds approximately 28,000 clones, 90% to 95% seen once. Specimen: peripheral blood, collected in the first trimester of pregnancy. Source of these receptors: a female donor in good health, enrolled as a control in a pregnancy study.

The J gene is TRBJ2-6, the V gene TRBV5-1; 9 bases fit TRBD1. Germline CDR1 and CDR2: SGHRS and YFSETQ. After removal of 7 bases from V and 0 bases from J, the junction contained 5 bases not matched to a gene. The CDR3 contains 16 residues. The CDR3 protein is CASGQGPSSGANVLTF. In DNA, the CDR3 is TGCGCCAGCGGACAGGGGCCGAGCTCTGGGGCCAACGTCCTGACTTTC.

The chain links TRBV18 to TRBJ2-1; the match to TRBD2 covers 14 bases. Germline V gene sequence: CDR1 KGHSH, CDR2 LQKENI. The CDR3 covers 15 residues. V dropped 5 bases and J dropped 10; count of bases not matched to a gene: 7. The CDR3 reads CASSSGLAGVGEQFF. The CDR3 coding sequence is TGTGCCAGCTCATCGGGACTAGCGGGAGTAGGGGAGCAGTTCTTC.

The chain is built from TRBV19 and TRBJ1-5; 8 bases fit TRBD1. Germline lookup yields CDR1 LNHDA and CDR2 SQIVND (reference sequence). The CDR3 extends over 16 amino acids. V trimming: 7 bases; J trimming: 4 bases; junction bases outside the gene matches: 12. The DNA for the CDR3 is TGTGCCAGTACCCCCCTTTCAGGGGGCGGGAATCAGCCCCAGCATTTT. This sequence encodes CASTPLSGGGNQPQHF.

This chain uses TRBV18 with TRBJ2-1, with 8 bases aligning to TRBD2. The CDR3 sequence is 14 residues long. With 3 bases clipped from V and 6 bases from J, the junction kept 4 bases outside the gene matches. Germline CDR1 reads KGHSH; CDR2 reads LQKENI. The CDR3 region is CASSPARGVNEQFF. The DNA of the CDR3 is TGTGCCAGCTCACCGGCGCGGGGGGTCAATGAGCAGTTCTTC.

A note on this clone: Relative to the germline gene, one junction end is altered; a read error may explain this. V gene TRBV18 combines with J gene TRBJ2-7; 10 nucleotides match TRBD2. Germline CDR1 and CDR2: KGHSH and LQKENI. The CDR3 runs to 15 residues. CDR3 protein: CASPPLGTSDYEQYF. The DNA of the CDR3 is TGTGCCAGCCCACCCCTTGGGACTAGCGACTACGAGCAGTACTTC.

As DNA, the CDR3 is TGCGCCAGCAGCTTGCTTGGTAGCGGGAGGAGGAATGAGCAGTTCTTC. Translating it yields CASSLLGSGRRNEQFF. The chain carries TRBV5-1 and TRBJ2-1; 10 bases fit TRBD2. The germline V gene encodes CDR1 SGHRS and CDR2 YFSETQ. The J segment lost 7 bases and the V segment lost 1 base, leaving 8 bases of the junction unmatched. CDR3 size: 16 residues. Drawing the rest from reference TRBV5-1 and TRBJ2-1, the complete variable domain is KAGVTQTPRYLIKTRGQQVTLSCSPISGHRSVSWYQQTPGQGLQFLFEYFSETQRNKGNFPGRFSGRQFSNSRSEMNVSTLELGDSALYLCASSLLGSGRRNEQFFGPGTRLTVL.

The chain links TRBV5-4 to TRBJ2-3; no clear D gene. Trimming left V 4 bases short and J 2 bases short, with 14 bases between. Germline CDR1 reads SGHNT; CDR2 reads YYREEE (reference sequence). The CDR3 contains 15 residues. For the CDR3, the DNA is TGTGCCAGCAGCCCTCAATCAGGCTCCACAGATACGCAGTATTTT. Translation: CASSPQSGSTDTQYF.

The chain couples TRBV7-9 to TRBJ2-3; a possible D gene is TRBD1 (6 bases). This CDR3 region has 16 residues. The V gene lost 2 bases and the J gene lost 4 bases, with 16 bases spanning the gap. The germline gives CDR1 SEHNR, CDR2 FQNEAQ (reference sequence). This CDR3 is CASSLSRNRAPDTQYF. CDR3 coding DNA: TGTGCCAGCAGCTTATCGCGTAACAGGGCTCCAGATACGCAGTATTTT.

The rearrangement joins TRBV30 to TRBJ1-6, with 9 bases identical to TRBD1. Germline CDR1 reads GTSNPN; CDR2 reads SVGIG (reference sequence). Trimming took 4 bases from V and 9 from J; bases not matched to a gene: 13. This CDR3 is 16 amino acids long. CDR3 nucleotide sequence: TGTGCCTGGACCGCAGGACAGGGGACGGTTGTTTCACCCCTCCACTTT. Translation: CAWTAGQGTVVSPLHF.

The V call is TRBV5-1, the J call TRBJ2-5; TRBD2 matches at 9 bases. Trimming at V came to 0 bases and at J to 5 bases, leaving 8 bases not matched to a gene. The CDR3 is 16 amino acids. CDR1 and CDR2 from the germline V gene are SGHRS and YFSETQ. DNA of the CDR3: TGCGCCAGCAGCTTGGTGGGCGGGGGGGCCGTGGAGACCCAGTACTTC. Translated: CASSLVGGGAVETQYF.

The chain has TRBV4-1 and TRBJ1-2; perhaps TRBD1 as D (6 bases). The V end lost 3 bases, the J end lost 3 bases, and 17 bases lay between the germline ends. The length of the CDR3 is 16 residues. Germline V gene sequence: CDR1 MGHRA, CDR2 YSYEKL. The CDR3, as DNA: TGCGCCAGCAGCCAGATAGGGTCGGGACAAGACTATGGCTACACCTTC. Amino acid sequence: CASSQIGSGQDYGYTF.

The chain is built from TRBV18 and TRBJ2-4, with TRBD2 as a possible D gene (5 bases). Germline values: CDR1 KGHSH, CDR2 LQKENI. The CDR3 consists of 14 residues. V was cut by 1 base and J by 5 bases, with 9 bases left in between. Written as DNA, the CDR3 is TGTGCCAGCTCACCACTAGCGTTACAAAACATTCAGTACTTC. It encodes CASSPLALQNIQYF.